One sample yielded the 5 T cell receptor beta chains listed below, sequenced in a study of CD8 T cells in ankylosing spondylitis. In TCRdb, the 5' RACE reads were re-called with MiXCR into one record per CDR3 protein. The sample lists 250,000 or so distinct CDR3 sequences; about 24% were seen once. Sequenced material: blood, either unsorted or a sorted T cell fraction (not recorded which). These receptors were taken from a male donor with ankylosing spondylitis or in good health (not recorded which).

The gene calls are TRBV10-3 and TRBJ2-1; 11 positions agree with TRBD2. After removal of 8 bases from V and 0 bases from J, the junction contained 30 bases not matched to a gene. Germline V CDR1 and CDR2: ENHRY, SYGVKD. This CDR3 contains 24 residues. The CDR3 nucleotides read TGTGCCATCTTACGAGGACTAGCGGATGTCCCTAGCGGGGGGAACCTCCGCTCCTACAATGAGCAGTTCTTC. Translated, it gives CAILRGLADVPSGGNLRSYNEQFF.

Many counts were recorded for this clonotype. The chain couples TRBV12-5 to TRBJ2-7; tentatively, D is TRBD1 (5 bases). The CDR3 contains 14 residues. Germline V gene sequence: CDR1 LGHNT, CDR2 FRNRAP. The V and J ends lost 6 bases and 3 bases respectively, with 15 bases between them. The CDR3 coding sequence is TGTGCTAGTGGCTACAGGAAGAACAGCTACGAGCAGTACTTC. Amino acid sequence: CASGYRKNSYEQYF.

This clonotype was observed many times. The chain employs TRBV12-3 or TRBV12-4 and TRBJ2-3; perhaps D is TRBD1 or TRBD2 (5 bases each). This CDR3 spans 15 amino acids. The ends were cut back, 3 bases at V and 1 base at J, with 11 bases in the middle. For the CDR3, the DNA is TGTGCCAGCAGTTTTAGGGACCACCGCACAGATACGCAGTATTTT. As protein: CASSFRDHRTDTQYF.

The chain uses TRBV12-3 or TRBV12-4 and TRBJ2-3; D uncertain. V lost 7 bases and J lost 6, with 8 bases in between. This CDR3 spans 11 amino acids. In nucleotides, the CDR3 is TGTGCCAGCACCCAAGGGGATACGCAGTATTTT. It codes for CASTQGDTQYF.

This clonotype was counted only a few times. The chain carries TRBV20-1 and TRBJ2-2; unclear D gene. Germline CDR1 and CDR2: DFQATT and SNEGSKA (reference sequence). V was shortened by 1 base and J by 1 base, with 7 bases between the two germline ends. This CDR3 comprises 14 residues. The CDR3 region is CSARGGLNTGELFF. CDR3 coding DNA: TGCAGTGCTAGAGGCGGATTGAACACCGGGGAGCTGTTTTTT.